This is a list of T cell receptor beta chains from one sample in a study of cytomegalovirus exposure and HLA in healthy donors. TCRdb keeps only in-frame clones here, not all; method: immunoSEQ multiplex PCR. Among 100,000 or so clones listed, roughly three quarters were seen once. Sequenced: PBMCs. These receptors originate from a man aged 35 to 55 in good health and CMV-seronegative. CDR3s include the opening cysteine and the closing phenylalanine or tryptophan. D genes are given only for firm matches. Part of the rows lack a size; the others show once, few, many or a class for expanded clones.

v_call	j_call	d_call	clone_size	cdr3_aa	cdr3_nt
TRBV6-1	TRBJ1-2	.	.	CASSEAITGTYGYTF	TGTGCCAGCAGTGAAGCCATTACAGGAACCTATGGCTACACCTTC
TRBV7-9	TRBJ1-1	.	.	CSSSLVLGRATEAFF	TGTTCCAGCAGCTTAGTCTTGGGCAGGGCCACTGAAGCTTTCTTT
TRBV6-5	TRBJ1-1	.	once	CASSTWTAPAEAFF	TGTGCCAGCAGTACCTGGACAGCTCCCGCTGAAGCTTTCTTT
TRBV7-3	TRBJ2-7	TRBD2	.	CASSLLDGLAGEQYF	TGTGCCAGCAGCTTACTTGACGGACTAGCGGGCGAGCAGTACTTC
TRBV15	TRBJ2-7	.	.	CATSNHLKTGHEQYF	TGTGCCACCAGCAACCACCTCAAGACAGGCCACGAGCAGTACTTC
TRBV5-8	TRBJ2-2	.	.	CAGGGGDPGELFF	TGTGCCGGAGGAGGGGGGGATCCCGGGGAGCTGTTTTTT
TRBV15	TRBJ2-7	TRBD2	few	CATSSLRDYFTYEQYF	TGTGCCACCAGCTCCCTCCGGGACTATTTCACCTACGAGCAGTACTTC
TRBV4-1	TRBJ1-1	.	.	CASSPFRGKGMNTEAFF	TGCGCCAGCAGCCCCTTCCGAGGGAAAGGGATGAACACTGAAGCTTTCTTT
TRBV9	TRBJ1-6	.	.	CASSTTGNSPLHF	TGTGCCAGCAGCACAACAGGGAATTCACCCCTCCACTTT
TRBV5-1	TRBJ2-7	TRBD2	.	CASSPLGGGGIDEQYF	TGCGCCAGCAGCCCCCTGGGGGGGGGAGGGATCGACGAGCAGTACTTC
TRBV7-7	TRBJ2-3	TRBD2	.	CASSFGAGGDTDTQYF	TGTGCCAGCAGCTTTGGGGCGGGAGGGGACACAGATACGCAGTATTTT
TRBV19	TRBJ1-5	TRBD1	.	CARDRVGYSNQPQHF	TGTGCCAGGGACAGGGTGGGGTATAGCAATCAGCCCCAGCATTTT
TRBV5-1	TRBJ1-2	.	.	CASSPGDYGYTF	TGCGCCAGCAGCCCCGGAGACTATGGCTACACCTTC
TRBV25-1	TRBJ2-7	TRBD2	.	CASSGYSGVPSYEQYF	TGTGCCAGCAGTGGATATAGCGGGGTGCCTTCCTACGAGCAGTACTTC
TRBV21-1	TRBJ2-7	.	.	CASSPLGGSYEQYF	TGTGCCAGCAGCCCCCTGGGGGGGTCCTACGAGCAGTACTTC
TRBV7-9	TRBJ1-2	TRBD1	once	CASSLTMGDSYGYTF	TGTGCCAGCAGCTTGACAATGGGGGACAGCTATGGCTACACCTTC
TRBV7-9	TRBJ1-6	.	.	CASSLVLGRGSPLHF	TGTGCCAGCAGCTTGGTGCTGGGGCGTGGATCACCCCTCCACTTT
TRBV6-1	TRBJ2-7	.	.	CASGRVIGWEQYF	TGTGCCAGCGGGCGGGTTATCGGATGGGAGCAGTACTTC
TRBV5-5	TRBJ2-5	TRBD1	.	CASSTGTGNKETQYF	TGTGCCAGCAGTACCGGGACAGGGAATAAAGAGACCCAGTACTTC
TRBV2	TRBJ2-1	TRBD2	.	CASRAGASDEQFF	TGTGCCAGCAGAGCGGGAGCTAGCGATGAGCAGTTCTTC
TRBV5-1	TRBJ2-5	.	.	CASNPSGEETQYF	TGCGCCAGCAACCCCTCAGGGGAAGAGACCCAGTACTTC
TRBV2	TRBJ2-1	.	.	CASTPYARSYNEQFF	TGTGCCAGCACCCCCTACGCGAGATCCTACAATGAGCAGTTCTTC
TRBV27	TRBJ2-7	TRBD1	.	CASRQGTAYEQYF	TGTGCCAGCAGACAAGGGACAGCCTACGAGCAGTACTTC
TRBV6-5	TRBJ1-6	.	.	CASSYSWARVTSPLHF	TGTGCCAGCAGTTACTCGTGGGCCAGGGTTACCTCACCCCTCCACTTT
TRBV7-2	TRBJ2-5	TRBD2	.	CASSLGIAGVLVTQYF	TGTGCCAGCAGCTTAGGGATAGCGGGAGTTCTCGTTACCCAGTACTTC
TRBV19	TRBJ1-2	.	once	CASSAIGQSYGYTF	TGTGCCAGTAGCGCGATTGGGCAATCCTATGGCTACACCTTC
TRBV7-8	TRBJ2-1	.	few	CASSPAGSTYNEQFF	TGTGCCAGCAGCCCGGCGGGTAGCACCTACAATGAGCAGTTCTTC
TRBV30	TRBJ2-3	TRBD2	few	CAWTGAGGDTQYF	TGTGCCTGGACGGGGGCGGGGGGAGATACGCAGTATTTT
TRBV6-6	TRBJ2-7	.	.	CASSPRHDYEQYF	TGTGCCAGCAGTCCCCGACATGACTACGAGCAGTACTTC
TRBV18	TRBJ1-5	.	.	CASSPSAPYSNQPQHF	TGTGCCAGCTCACCATCTGCACCCTATAGCAATCAGCCCCAGCATTTT
TRBV28	TRBJ2-1	.	.	CASRPRAYNEQFF	TGTGCCAGCAGGCCTAGAGCCTACAATGAGCAGTTCTTC
TRBV5-6	TRBJ1-1	.	.	CASSFGQGHHGAFF	TGTGCCAGCAGCTTTGGCCAGGGACATCATGGGGCTTTCTTT
TRBV9	TRBJ2-7	TRBD1	.	CASSAGQGAWEQYF	TGTGCCAGCAGCGCCGGACAGGGGGCATGGGAGCAGTACTTC
TRBV4-1	TRBJ1-5	.	few	CASSQEDSPNQPQHF	TGCGCCAGCAGCCAAGAGGACAGCCCAAATCAGCCCCAGCATTTT
TRBV18	TRBJ2-3	.	.	CASSPDAREEYF	TGTGCCAGCTCACCAGACGCTAGAGAGGAGTATTTT
TRBV4-2	TRBJ2-5	.	few	CASSQDRGRETQYF	TGTGCCAGCAGCCAAGACAGGGGCCGGGAGACCCAGTACTTC
TRBV19	TRBJ2-1	TRBD2	.	CASSSPTGLAGDNEQFF	TGTGCCAGTAGTAGCCCCACGGGACTAGCGGGGGACAATGAGCAGTTCTTC
TRBV7-3	TRBJ2-1	.	.	CASSSDYYNEQFF	TGTGCCAGCAGCTCGGACTACTACAATGAGCAGTTCTTC
TRBV19	TRBJ1-1	TRBD1	many	CASSHQGDPLGNTEAFF	TGTGCCAGTAGTCACCAGGGGGACCCACTAGGGAACACTGAAGCTTTCTTT
TRBV7-9	TRBJ2-7	TRBD2	.	CASSFTQGLREQYF	TGTGCCAGCAGCTTTACCCAGGGACTACGGGAGCAGTACTTC
TRBV19	TRBJ1-1	TRBD1	.	CASSIGRQGNTEAFF	TGTGCCAGTAGTATAGGGAGACAGGGGAACACTGAAGCTTTCTTT
TRBV7-9	TRBJ1-1	TRBD1	few	CASSRDRAAFF	TGTGCCAGCAGCAGGGACAGGGCGGCTTTCTTT
TRBV7-3	TRBJ2-7	.	.	CASSQDISYEQYF	TGTGCCAGCAGCCAAGACATCTCCTACGAGCAGTACTTC
TRBV4-1	TRBJ2-1	TRBD2	.	CASSQDVAGGVVDEQFF	TGCGCCAGCAGCCAAGACGTAGCGGGAGGGGTGGTCGATGAGCAGTTCTTC
TRBV6-5	TRBJ2-1	TRBD2	few	CASSSGRGGPHEQFF	TGTGCCAGTTCGAGTGGTCGGGGGGGCCCCCATGAGCAGTTCTTC